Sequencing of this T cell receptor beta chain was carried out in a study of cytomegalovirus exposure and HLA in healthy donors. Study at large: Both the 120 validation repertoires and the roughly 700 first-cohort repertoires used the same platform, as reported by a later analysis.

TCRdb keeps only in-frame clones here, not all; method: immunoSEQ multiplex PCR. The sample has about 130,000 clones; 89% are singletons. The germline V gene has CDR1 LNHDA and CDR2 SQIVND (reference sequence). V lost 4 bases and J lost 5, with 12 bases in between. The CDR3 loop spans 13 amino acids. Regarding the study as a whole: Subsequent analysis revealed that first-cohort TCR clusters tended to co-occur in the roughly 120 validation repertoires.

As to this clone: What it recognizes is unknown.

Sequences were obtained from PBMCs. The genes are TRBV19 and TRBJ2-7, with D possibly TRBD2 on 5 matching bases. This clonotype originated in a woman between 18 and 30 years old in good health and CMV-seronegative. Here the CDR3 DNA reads TGTGCCAGTAGTAGTACCACTAGTCACGAGCAGTACTTC. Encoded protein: CASSSTTSHEQYF.